Listed below are T cell receptor beta chains from one sample, sequenced in a study of T-cell memory formation after mild COVID-19. TCRdb redid the calling of the 5' RACE reads with MiXCR, one entry per CDR3 protein. The sample contains some 290,000 distinct CDR3 sequences, 16% of which appear only once. Sequencing was carried out using PBMCs or a T cell subset sorted from them (not recorded which). These receptor sequences come from a man aged 18 to 29 who had mild COVID-19 (a few samples of this study predate the infection). Cell type and time point are not known. Both conserved end residues are part of each CDR3. The size of a clone is reported for some rows only, either as once, few or many, or as a class for expanded clones.

CAVLSGTGELWDTQYF TRBJ2-3 NA TRBV10-3
CASSGQTNTGELFF TRBJ2-2 NA TRBV2
CSAGGGSNEKLFF TRBJ1-4 NA TRBV20-1
CATSLTYSYEQYF TRBJ2-7 few TRBV24-1
CASITQRGFFTDTQYF TRBJ2-3 NA TRBV2
CSTGGNTDTQYF TRBJ2-3 NA TRBV24-1
CASRAGTGNTGELFF TRBJ2-2 few TRBV7-8
CASSLASRVSEQFF TRBJ2-1 few TRBV5-1
CASSQPFYRGLGHEQFF TRBJ2-1 NA TRBV3-1
CASSTYTGLNTGELFF TRBJ2-2 many TRBV7-8
CASSLVSGVTEAFF TRBJ1-1 NA TRBV5-6
CASSPPTEYTGELFF TRBJ2-2 few TRBV18
CASSPLRFYGYTF TRBJ1-2 once TRBV12-3/TRBV12-4
CSASSGDGEQFF TRBJ2-1 NA TRBV20-1
CAISALASGGAGEQFF TRBJ2-1 NA TRBV10-3
CSARETQYF TRBJ2-5 few TRBV20-1
CASSSQLNYGYTF TRBJ1-2 few TRBV7-8
CASSSGPDTQYF TRBJ2-3 NA TRBV25-1
CASSTGQTQETQYF TRBJ2-5 few TRBV5-4
CAGSRAEGGEAFF TRBJ1-1 few TRBV12-3/TRBV12-4
CASSLSWDLSSYNEQFF TRBJ2-1 few TRBV5-1
CASSLGQGSDIQYF TRBJ2-4 many TRBV5-1
CSAFSRQGMSWSPLHF TRBJ1-6 many TRBV20-1
CASSDSQRARDGPQHF TRBJ1-5 NA TRBV6-4
CASSGASYNEQFF TRBJ2-1 NA TRBV10-1
CATTGEGGNIQYF TRBJ2-4 few TRBV10-3
CASSMEEAISLAQYF TRBJ2-3 few TRBV7-2
CAISELGLSSYEQYF TRBJ2-7 NA TRBV10-3
CASSGSQGAGAFF TRBJ1-1 few TRBV7-9
CSVETLLTDTQYF TRBJ2-3 NA TRBV29-1
CASSLAAGGNYGYTF TRBJ1-2 few TRBV5-1
CASSGGNRGEQFF TRBJ2-1 many TRBV7-3
CASSHLQGTPSYGYTF TRBJ1-2 few TRBV4-2
CASRVGQGGNQPQHF TRBJ1-5 NA TRBV6-1
CASSYPGAPRGYTF TRBJ1-2 NA TRBV6-2/TRBV6-3
CAWMDFSTDTQYF TRBJ2-3 many TRBV30
CSARRTGDLRAGELFF TRBJ2-2 NA TRBV20-1
CASSLQWVAGGPAQYF TRBJ2-5 many TRBV2
CASRTPGTSYPGELFF TRBJ2-2 NA TRBV12-3/TRBV12-4
CASSLYGPTTDTQYF TRBJ2-3 NA TRBV9
CASSQDGRPQREQYF TRBJ2-7 few TRBV4-1
CSAGQGASGNTIYF TRBJ1-3 NA TRBV29-1
CASSPGVTGNNEKLFF TRBJ1-4 NA TRBV7-2
CASHRATNEKLFF TRBJ1-4 NA TRBV10-3
CASRGLAGNTDTQYF TRBJ2-3 many TRBV7-2
CASSPGTSVRGGGANVLTF TRBJ2-6 NA TRBV18
CASSLRRGDSYNEQFF TRBJ2-1 many TRBV27
CASSDLRQMQETQYF TRBJ2-5 many TRBV6-2/TRBV6-3